The TCR beta chain described here comes from a study of T cell changes during pregnancy in multiple sclerosis. Germline-derived CDR1 and CDR2 are SNHLY and FYNNEI. The CDR3 runs to 15 residues. V lost 3 bases and J 0 bases, leaving 11 bases between the germline ends. Using immunoSEQ multiplex PCR, the repertoire was profiled, and TCRdb retains in-frame clones only, with some absent. This sample yields around 28,000 clones, of which under 90% are seen a single time; 0.45% to 0.7% belongs to the top ten. V gene TRBV2 combines with J gene TRBJ1-1; unclear D gene. The sequence was collected from a female donor in good health, enrolled as a control in a pregnancy study. Here the sequenced sample was CD4+ T cells from peripheral blood mononuclear cells, taken in the first trimester of pregnancy. The CDR3 reads CASSDRPGLNTEAFF. CDR3 nucleotide sequence: TGTGCCAGCAGTGATAGGCCGGGTTTGAACACTGAAGCTTTCTTT.